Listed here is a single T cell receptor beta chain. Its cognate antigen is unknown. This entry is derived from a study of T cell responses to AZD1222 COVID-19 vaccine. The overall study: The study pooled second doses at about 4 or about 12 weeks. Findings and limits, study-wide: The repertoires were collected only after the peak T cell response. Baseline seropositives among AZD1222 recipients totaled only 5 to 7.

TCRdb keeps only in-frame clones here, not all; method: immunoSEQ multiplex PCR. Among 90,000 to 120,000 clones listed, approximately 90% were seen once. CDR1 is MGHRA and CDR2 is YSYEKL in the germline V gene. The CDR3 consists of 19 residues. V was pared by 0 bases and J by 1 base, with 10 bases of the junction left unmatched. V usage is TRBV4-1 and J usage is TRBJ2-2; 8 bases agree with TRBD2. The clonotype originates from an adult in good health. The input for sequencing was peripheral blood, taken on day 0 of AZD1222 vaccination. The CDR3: CASSQDGRGRYQNTGELFF. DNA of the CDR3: TGCGCCAGCAGCCAAGACGGGAGGGGACGCTATCAGAACACCGGGGAGCTGTTTTTT.